Listed below are T cell receptor beta chains from one sample, sequenced in a study of patients and donors after allogeneic stem cell transplantation. TCRdb fed the RT-PCR reads into MiXCR, producing one record per CDR3 protein. Among 390,000 or so distinct CDR3 sequences listed, roughly 16% were seen once. What was sequenced was blood, either unsorted or a sorted T cell fraction (not recorded which). The receptors derive from a human donor who was either an allogeneic HSCT recipient or a stem cell or donor lymphocyte infusion donor (not recorded which). It is not recorded whose cells these are; they may come from a transplant donor. Each CDR3 is given with its conserved first and last residue.

V gene	CDR3 length	CDR3 protein
TRBV7-3	17	CASNLLDRVNGNTEAFF
TRBV20-1	15	CSARGTSGSSREQYF
TRBV15	16	CATSRALGDSGNTIYF
TRBV19	14	CASSILGGNNEQFF
TRBV19	15	CASRALGGNYNEQFF
TRBV4-1	14	CASSARRGSYEQYF
TRBV5-1	14	CASSLLGVGQPQHF
TRBV12-3/TRBV12-4	14	CASTLVGTYNEQFF
TRBV20-1	15	CSARGQGVLNTEAFF
TRBV5-4	13	CASRVQGYNEQFF
TRBV29-1	13	CSVGGDGAYEQYF
TRBV25-1	17	CASSEFTRGGADEKLFF
TRBV25-1	16	CASSANLGQVDTEAFF
TRBV7-8	16	CASSLASGRAEETQYF
TRBV18	15	CASSPPGQGNQPQHF
TRBV9	13	CASSPGGPDTQYF
TRBV28	14	CASSSPGLDYEQYF
TRBV4-2	15	CASSQEDRRQGGLFF
TRBV4-1	17	CASSQERGKLAGVTQYF
TRBV12-3/TRBV12-4	13	CASSRKGAYEQYF
TRBV20-1	15	CSARDDTSSNEKLFF
TRBV27	13	CASSFNRGGEQFF
TRBV30	13	CAWSPGVHQPQHF
TRBV3-1	12	CASSQGLGTFHF
TRBV12-3/TRBV12-4	15	CASSLGTGQNYGYTF
TRBV20-1	10	CSAGWEPQHF
TRBV2	15	CASSAMEGAPDTQYF
TRBV12-3/TRBV12-4	13	CASSLRVGYGYTF
TRBV5-1	13	CASSRDLTGELFF
TRBV12-3/TRBV12-4	15	CASSLVIGEGHEQFF
TRBV30	13	CAWSRTGNSPLHF
TRBV12-3/TRBV12-4	15	CASDLRGSSYDEQFF
TRBV20-1	12	CSARGKGSGYTF
TRBV30	12	CAWTEIHYGYTF
TRBV7-2	17	CASSLGFGYRVSAEAFF
TRBV12-3/TRBV12-4	14	CASYRHTSGNTIYF
TRBV12-3/TRBV12-4	15	CASRRTSGSTDTQYF
TRBV5-1	14	CASSLVSGNSPLHF
TRBV7-3	14	CASSRNANTGELFF
TRBV7-9	14	CASSPLAGVGSQYF
TRBV4-1	14	CASSQPTRSYEQYF